This T cell receptor beta chain was captured in a study of Graves' ophthalmopathy and Graves' hyperthyroidism. General study findings and limits: Ophthalmopathy progression prediction by the model yielded a sensitivity of about 69% and a specificity of around 72%. Blood also carried most expanded thyroid clonotypes exceeding 0.001 frequency.

Losses at the gene ends were 6 bases for V and 2 bases for J; bases not matched to a gene: 9. CDR1 is LNHDA and CDR2 is SQIVND in the germline V gene (reference sequence). CDR3 length equals 15 residues. From RNA, the CDR3 regions of TCR beta chains were amplified and sequenced. First-round RT-PCR relied on HTBI primers, and a second-round multiplex PCR came next. TCRdb processed the multiplex PCR reads anew with MiXCR; each CDR3 protein has one entry. The sample includes over a million distinct CDR3 sequences, about two fifths of them seen just once. About this clonotype itself: Its antigen is still unknown.

Newly diagnosed hyperthyroidism donors, aged 18 to 65, duration under 2 months. Uncontrolled infections, other autoimmune diseases, pregnancy or lactation barred patients from enrollment. The chain is built from TRBV19 and TRBJ2-7; 8 nucleotides agree with TRBD1. The material sequenced was peripheral blood or thyroid tissue (not recorded which). The sequence came from an adult man with Graves' hyperthyroidism. The chain's CDR3 is CASSNSWTGPYEQYF. In nucleotides, the CDR3 is TGTGCCAGTAGCAACTCTTGGACAGGGCCCTACGAGCAGTACTTC.